This T cell receptor (beta chain) comes out of a study of cytomegalovirus exposure and HLA in healthy donors. General study results and limits: Using the classifier, cytomegalovirus status was reportedly diagnosed with high specificity and sensitivity.

Germline CDR1 and CDR2: GTSNPN and SVGIG (reference sequence). Trimming took off 0 bases at V and 1 base at J, with 10 bases between the two ends. CDR3 size: 15 residues. As to this clone: Antigen unknown.

Separation from the approximately 710-subject first cohort characterized the roughly 120-subject validation cohort, to which the donors belonged. Profiled with immunoSEQ multiplex PCR; TCRdb holds only in-frame clones, not every one. In the table there are 150,000 to 170,000 clones, 75% to 90% of which are singletons. What was sequenced was PBMCs. This clonotype was sampled from a man between 18 and 29 years old in good health and CMV-seropositive. The chain employs TRBV30 and TRBJ1-5, with D tentatively TRBD1 (5 bases). The CDR3 spells CAWSVGQGSNQPQHF. The CDR3 bases are TGTGCCTGGAGTGTTGGTCAGGGAAGCAATCAGCCCCAGCATTTT.